The 25 T cell receptor beta chains below come from one sample, sequenced in a study of blood T cell repertoires in COVID-19. Assay used: immunoSEQ multiplex PCR; TCRdb lists only in-frame clones, some missing. The sample lists roughly 120,000 clones; 75% to 90% were seen once. Sequencing was carried out using peripheral blood. The receptors originated from an elderly woman with COVID-19, enrolled during active disease.

This clone showed up just once. The chain is built from TRBV2 and TRBJ2-2; perhaps TRBD2 as D (5 bases). CDR3 size: 15 residues. In germline, CDR1 is SNHLY, CDR2 FYNNEI. Trimming cost V 6 bases and J 3 bases, with 14 bases left between them. The chain's CDR3 is CASSVGLGYTGELFF. CDR3 coding DNA: TGTGCCAGCAGCGTAGGACTCGGGTACACCGGGGAGCTGTTTTTT.

This chain links TRBV3-1 (or the pseudogene TRBV3-2) with TRBJ1-3; 8 bases fit TRBD1. In germline, CDR1 is LGHDT, CDR2 YNNKEL (reference sequence). Trimming cost V 5 bases and J 0 bases; bases outside gene matches: 6. CDR3 length: 16 residues. This CDR3 is CASSSTGGLSGNTIYF. CDR3 coding DNA: TGTGCCAGCAGCTCAACAGGGGGTCTCTCTGGAAACACCATATATTTT.

The CDR3 DNA reads as TGTGCCAGCAGTATAGCGGGCGGGAACGGGGAGCTGTTTTTT. Translating gives CASSIAGGNGELFF. The chain links TRBV27 to TRBJ2-2, with 7 bases aligning to TRBD2. V lost 5 bases, J lost 7 bases, and 7 bases stayed unmatched. Germline lookup yields CDR1 MNHEY and CDR2 SMNVEV (reference sequence). CDR3 length: 14 residues.

The chain has TRBV5-1 and TRBJ2-2; D gene unclear. This CDR3 comprises 16 residues. Trimming cost V 0 bases and J 0 bases, with 9 bases left between them. Germline CDR1 and CDR2: SGHRS and YFSETQ. CDR3 amino acids: CASSLVAASNTGELFF. DNA of the CDR3: TGCGCCAGCAGCTTGGTTGCGGCCTCGAACACCGGGGAGCTGTTTTTT.

The rearrangement joins TRBV7-9 to TRBJ2-7, with 9 bases lining up with TRBD2. After removal of 2 bases from V and 2 bases from J, the junction contained 10 bases not matched to a gene. CDR1 and CDR2 (germline): SEHNR, FQNEAQ (reference sequence). The CDR3 runs to 17 residues. CDR3 protein: CASSLLPAGGNTYEQYF. The CDR3 DNA is TGTGCCAGCAGCTTACTACCCGCGGGAGGGAATACCTACGAGCAGTACTTC.

The chain employs TRBV6-2 or TRBV6-3 and TRBJ2-1, with 9 positions matching TRBD1. Germline values: CDR1 MNHEY, CDR2 SVGEGT. The CDR3 is 14 residues long. V lost 6 bases to trimming and J lost 6 bases; unmatched junction nucleotides: 6. This chain's CDR3 is CASSRPGQGNEQFF. CDR3 DNA sequence: TGTGCCAGCAGCAGACCGGGACAGGGCAATGAGCAGTTCTTC.

There are a few counts of this clone. This CDR3 is CASSQTGTSTETQYF. Written as DNA, the CDR3 is TGTGCCAGCAGCCAGACCGGGACTAGCACCGAGACCCAGTACTTC. The gene calls are TRBV4-2 and TRBJ2-5, with 9 bases matching TRBD2. V trimming: 3 bases; J trimming: 5 bases; junction bases outside the gene matches: 7. The germline V gene encodes CDR1 LGHNA and CDR2 YNFKEQ. CDR3 length: 15 amino acids.

The CDR3 nucleotides are TGTGCCAGCAGTCCCCAACAGACAGGGTACACTTCACCCCTCCACTTT. This codes for CASSPQQTGYTSPLHF. This chain joins TRBV27 and TRBJ1-6; 7 positions agree with TRBD1. The CDR3 sequence is 16 residues long. From germline, CDR1 is MNHEY and CDR2 SMNVEV (reference sequence). V lost 5 bases, J lost 9 bases, and 13 bases stayed unmatched.

This rearrangement joins TRBV5-1 to TRBJ1-3; 9 nucleotides agree with TRBD1. Germline loops: CDR1 SGHRS, CDR2 YFSETQ. CDR3 length: 16 amino acids. Trimming removed 0 bases from V and 4 bases from J; junction bases left unmatched: 5. CDR3 bases: TGCGCCAGCAGCTTGGCGGGACAGGGTTCGGGAAACACCATATATTTT. Translated: CASSLAGQGSGNTIYF.

The chain recombines TRBV3-1 (or the pseudogene TRBV3-2) with TRBJ2-5, with 11 nucleotides matching TRBD2. Trimming cost V 3 bases and J 5 bases; bases outside gene matches: 8. Germline V gives CDR1 LGHDT, CDR2 YNNKEL (reference sequence). This CDR3 has 16 amino acids. CDR3 bases: TGTGCCAGCAGCCAGGGAAGGACTAGCGGGCGGGAGACCCAGTACTTC. This sequence encodes CASSQGRTSGRETQYF.

The chain joins TRBV5-1 to TRBJ2-2, with 14 bases fitting TRBD2. Germline values: CDR1 SGHRS, CDR2 YFSETQ. The CDR3 is 17 amino acids. After removal of 4 bases from V and 7 bases from J, the junction contained 9 bases not matched to a gene. Written as DNA, the CDR3 is TGCGCCAGCAGCCCCGGGACTAGCGGGAGTTTAAACGGGGAGCTGTTTTTT. Protein: CASSPGTSGSLNGELFF. The variable domain in full, with the rest retrieved from reference TRBV5-1 and TRBJ2-2, is KAGVTQTPRYLIKTRGQQVTLSCSPISGHRSVSWYQQTPGQGLQFLFEYFSETQRNKGNFPGRFSGRQFSNSRSEMNVSTLELGDSALYLCASSPGTSGSLNGELFFGEGSRLTVL.

This clone has just a few counts. This rearrangement joins TRBV3-1 (or the pseudogene TRBV3-2) to TRBJ1-1; 9 nucleotides line up with TRBD1. V trimming: 4 bases; J trimming: 5 bases; junction bases outside the gene matches: 5. The CDR3 totals 14 residues. CDR1 and CDR2 from the germline V gene are LGHDT and YNNKEL (reference sequence). The CDR3 loop reads CASSPGTGRTEAFF. DNA for the CDR3: TGTGCCAGCAGCCCCGGGACAGGGCGGACTGAAGCTTTCTTT.

This clone was recorded only once. The chain has TRBV5-1 and TRBJ2-1; D might be TRBD1 (5 bases). This CDR3 contains 13 residues. Germline CDR1 is SGHRS and CDR2 is YFSETQ. V was pared by 1 base and J by 8 bases, with 10 bases between. As DNA, the CDR3 is TGCGCCAGCAGCTTGACAGGCCTTGATGAGCAGTTCTTC. This gives the protein CASSLTGLDEQFF.

This chain connects TRBV11-3 to TRBJ2-1; 9 bases line up with TRBD2. The CDR3 is 14 residues long. Per germline, CDR1 SGHNT and CDR2 YENEEA. The junction had 6 bases not matched to a gene; V was cut back by 2 bases and J by 10 bases. This CDR3 reads CASSLKAGGSEQFF. The CDR3 DNA sequence: TGTGCCAGCAGCTTAAAAGCGGGAGGAAGCGAGCAGTTCTTC.

The rearrangement uses TRBV10-3 and TRBJ2-1, with 13 bases fitting TRBD2. Germline CDR1 reads ENHRY; CDR2 reads SYGVKD. Trimming at V came to 4 bases and at J to 1 base, leaving 4 bases not matched to a gene. The CDR3 has 17 amino acids. In DNA, the CDR3 is TGTGCCATCAGTGGACTAGCGGGAGGATTGTCCTACAATGAGCAGTTCTTC. This encodes CAISGLAGGLSYNEQFF.

The V call is TRBV18, the J call TRBJ1-4; the D is unclear. The CDR3 runs 14 residues. Germline V gene data show CDR1 as KGHSH and CDR2 as LQKENI. V was clipped by 3 bases and J by 7 bases, with 12 bases between them. CDR3 DNA: TGTGCCAGCTCACCGTGGAGGCCGAGTGAAAAACTGTTTTTT. This codes for CASSPWRPSEKLFF. The full variable domain, completed using reference TRBV18 and TRBJ1-4, is NAGVMQNPRHLVRRRGQEARLRCSPMKGHSHVYWYRQLPEEGLKFMVYLQKENIIDESGMPKERFSAEFPKEGPSILRIQQVVRGDSAAYFCASSPWRPSEKLFFGSGTQLSVL.

The genes are TRBV6-2 or TRBV6-3 and TRBJ1-1; D remains unclear. From germline, CDR1 is MNHEY and CDR2 SVGEGT. The CDR3 has 15 amino acids. Trimming shortened V by 0 bases and J by 0 bases, and 8 bases separated the two germline ends. CDR3 amino acids: CASSYSKRLNTEAFF. The DNA for the CDR3 is TGTGCCAGCAGTTACTCGAAGCGCTTGAACACTGAAGCTTTCTTT.

The rearrangement joins TRBV7-9 to TRBJ2-7; weak D call: TRBD2 (6 bases). CDR1 is SEHNR and CDR2 is FQNEAQ in the germline V gene (reference sequence). The V and J ends lost 5 bases and 7 bases respectively, with 18 bases between them. CDR3 length equals 14 residues. The CDR3 reads CASSRPGVQEEQYF. CDR3 bases: TGTGCCAGCAGCCGCCCGGGGGTGCAGGAAGAGCAGTACTTC.

CDR3 nucleotides: TGTGCCAGCCGGGACAGGGTTCAGAACTATGGCTACACCTTC. Amino acids: CASRDRVQNYGYTF. The rearrangement links TRBV28 to TRBJ1-2, with 9 bases fitting TRBD1. The germline CDR1 and CDR2 sequences are MDHEN and SYDVKM. The CDR3 runs 14 residues. V gave up 8 bases and J gave up 2 bases; unmatched junction bases: 6.

The chain joins TRBV6-5 to TRBJ2-2; perhaps TRBD1 as D (6 bases). This CDR3 contains 15 residues. Trimming cost V 6 bases and J 0 bases, with 11 bases left between them. Germline loops: CDR1 MNHEY, CDR2 SVGAGI. DNA for the CDR3: TGTGCCAGCAGAAAACAGGGACCGAACACCGGGGAGCTGTTTTTT. Amino acid sequence: CASRKQGPNTGELFF.

A single count supports this clone. This sample also contains other DNA sequences that code for the same CDR3. The chain links TRBV24-1 to TRBJ1-2; D remains unclear. CDR1 and CDR2 from the germline V gene are KGHDR and SFDVKD. Trimming left V 4 bases short and J 7 bases short, with 6 bases between. CDR3 length: 11 residues. The CDR3 loop reads CATSDAGGYTF. The CDR3 region has the DNA TGTGCCACCAGTGACGCAGGTGGCTACACCTTC.

The V and J genes are TRBV29-1 and TRBJ2-3; TRBD2 agrees at 11 bases. The V and J ends lost 6 bases and 0 bases, in that order; junction bases with no gene match: 17. The CDR3 length is 19 residues. CDR1 and CDR2 (germline): SQVTM, ANQGSEA. The CDR3 is CSVTIWDIRTSGSTDTQYF. The CDR3 DNA reads as TGCAGCGTCACCATCTGGGACATTAGGACTAGCGGGAGCACAGATACGCAGTATTTT.

V gene TRBV28 combines with J gene TRBJ2-1, with 8 positions matching TRBD2. The CDR3 totals 15 residues. The trim removed 3 bases at V and 9 bases at J, leaving 10 bases unmatched. In germline, CDR1 is MDHEN, CDR2 SYDVKM. The CDR3 nucleotides are TGTGCCAGCAGTTTCATCGGGAGGGGGGTCGGTGAGCAGTTCTTC. Translation gives CASSFIGRGVGEQFF.

This clone was observed once. This chain connects TRBV7-2 to TRBJ2-4; 7 bases are shared with TRBD2. This CDR3 spans 13 amino acids. With V trimmed by 2 bases and J by 6 bases, 1 base remained unmatched. The germline gives CDR1 SGHTA, CDR2 FQGNSA. The CDR3 here is CASSLTSANIQYF. CDR3 coding DNA: TGTGCCAGCAGCTTAACTAGCGCAAACATTCAGTACTTC.

In its sample, this clone was seen a few times. This rearrangement joins TRBV11-2 to TRBJ2-3; the D gene is possibly TRBD1 (5 bases). Germline CDR1 is SGHAT and CDR2 is FQNNGV. V was shortened by 3 bases and J by 5 bases, with 15 bases between the two germline ends. The CDR3 sequence is 15 residues long. The CDR3 DNA reads as TGTGCCAGCAGCTTCCACACCCCGCAGGGAGATACGCAGTATTTT. Translation gives CASSFHTPQGDTQYF.